One and the same sample provided the 29 T cell receptor beta chains below, sequenced in a study of shared clonotypes between healthy human individuals. Profiling relied on immunoSEQ multiplex PCR, and the TCRdb table lists in-frame clones only, not all of them. The sample shows approximately 530,000 clones, almost 97% of them seen only once. The material sequenced was naive CD4+ T cells sorted from blood. This sample's subset: CD45RA+ positively selected. The receptors come from a woman in her 30s in good health.

The chain combines TRBV19 with TRBJ1-2; D gene uncertain. V was clipped by 0 bases and J by 0 bases, with 11 bases between them. Germline CDR1 LNHDA, CDR2 SQIVND (reference sequence). The CDR3 has 16 amino acids. For the CDR3, the DNA is TGTGCCAGTAGTATAGATCAGTGGGAGTCTAACTATGGCTACACCTTC. Protein: CASSIDQWESNYGYTF.

V gene TRBV28 combines with J gene TRBJ1-4, with D maybe TRBD1 (6 bases). Germline CDR1 reads MDHEN; CDR2 reads SYDVKM. Trimming left V 2 bases short and J 11 bases short, with 18 bases between. The CDR3 runs to 15 residues. The CDR3 spells CASSLPGPMQGKLFF. DNA of the CDR3: TGTGCCAGCAGTTTACCGGGCCCCATGCAGGGGAAACTGTTTTTT. The full variable domain, in which reference TRBV28 and TRBJ1-4 provide the parts outside the CDR3, is DVKVTQSSRYLVKRTGEKVFLECVQDMDHENMFWYRQDPGLGLRLIYFSYDVKMKEKGDIPEGYSVSREKKERFSLILESASTNQTSMYLCASSLPGPMQGKLFFGSGTQLSVL.

To note about this clone: Additional DNA sequences in this sample encode the identical CDR3. The J gene is TRBJ2-7, the V gene TRBV5-1; 9 positions agree with TRBD1. Germline CDR1 SGHRS, CDR2 YFSETQ. V was clipped by 4 bases and J by 6 bases; unmatched bases: 8. The length of the CDR3 is 14 residues. Written as DNA, the CDR3 is TGCGCCAGCAGCGCACCACGGACAGGGGCCGAGCAGTACTTC. Its protein product is CASSAPRTGAEQYF. Drawing the rest from reference TRBV5-1 and TRBJ2-7, the complete variable domain is KAGVTQTPRYLIKTRGQQVTLSCSPISGHRSVSWYQQTPGQGLQFLFEYFSETQRNKGNFPGRFSGRQFSNSRSEMNVSTLELGDSALYLCASSAPRTGAEQYFGPGTRLTVT.

The chain is built from TRBV27 and TRBJ1-1; maybe TRBD1 (6 bases). The germline V gene encodes CDR1 MNHEY and CDR2 SMNVEV (reference sequence). The CDR3 contains 15 residues. V shed 3 bases and J shed 1 base, with 12 bases lying between them. The CDR3 coding sequence is TGTGCCAGCAGTTTTCTGGGGGCCAGGAACACTGAAGCTTTCTTT. Encoded protein: CASSFLGARNTEAFF.

This clone occurred once. The chain has TRBV30 and TRBJ2-1; 14 nucleotides line up with TRBD2. Germline V gene data show CDR1 as GTSNPN and CDR2 as SVGIG (reference sequence). The V segment lost 1 base and the J segment 8 bases; nucleotides outside the gene matches: 10. This CDR3 region has 17 residues. The CDR3 reads CAWSAARTSGRRDEQFF. In DNA, the CDR3 is TGTGCCTGGAGTGCCGCCCGGACTAGCGGGAGGAGGGATGAGCAGTTCTTC.

The V and J genes are TRBV18 and TRBJ1-4; D ambiguous. V lost 4 bases to trimming and J lost 3 bases, with 9 bases between them. This CDR3 has 14 residues. CDR1 is KGHSH, CDR2 LQKENI, per germline. The DNA for the CDR3 is TGTGCCAGCTCACTAGGCGGGTCTAATGAAAAACTGTTTTTT. Protein: CASSLGGSNEKLFF.

This rearrangement joins TRBV28 to TRBJ2-7, with TRBD2 matching 11 bases. From germline, CDR1 is MDHEN and CDR2 SYDVKM. Trimming removed 6 bases from V and 7 bases from J; junction bases left unmatched: 8. There are 14 residues in the CDR3. The CDR3 protein is CASRLTSGIEEQYF. The CDR3 region has the DNA TGTGCCAGCAGACTGACTAGCGGGATTGAAGAGCAGTACTTC. The whole variable domain, filled in from reference TRBV28 and TRBJ2-7, reads DVKVTQSSRYLVKRTGEKVFLECVQDMDHENMFWYRQDPGLGLRLIYFSYDVKMKEKGDIPEGYSVSREKKERFSLILESASTNQTSMYLCASRLTSGIEEQYFGPGTRLTVT.

The V call is TRBV5-6, the J call TRBJ2-1; 8 bases match TRBD2. The trim removed 4 bases at V and 0 bases at J, leaving 3 bases unmatched. The CDR3 has 15 amino acids. Germline values: CDR1 SGHDT, CDR2 YYEEEE. The CDR3 protein is CASSPLAGSYNEQFF. CDR3 coding DNA: TGTGCCAGCAGCCCGCTAGCGGGCTCCTACAATGAGCAGTTCTTC.

The rearrangement links TRBV7-9 to TRBJ1-2; D not resolved. The CDR3 runs 14 residues. The V gene's germline CDR1 is SEHNR and CDR2 FQNEAQ (reference sequence). V gave up 4 bases and J gave up 2 bases, with 11 bases separating them. The CDR3 nucleotides read TGTGCCAGCAGCTCGGGCCAAAAGAACTATGGCTACACCTTC. Amino acids: CASSSGQKNYGYTF.

V and J are TRBV27 and TRBJ2-7; 9 nucleotides agree with TRBD2. V lost 0 bases to trimming and J lost 3 bases; unmatched junction nucleotides: 3. From germline, CDR1 is MNHEY and CDR2 SMNVEV (reference sequence). The CDR3 covers 15 residues. The CDR3 loop reads CASSLSSGSYYEQYF. The CDR3, as DNA: TGTGCCAGCAGTTTATCTAGCGGGAGTTACTACGAGCAGTACTTC.

The V call is TRBV5-8, the J call TRBJ1-1; TRBD1 aligns across 7 bases. The CDR3 has 12 amino acids. V trimming: 1 base; J trimming: 11 bases; junction bases outside the gene matches: 5. Germline CDR1 is SGHTS and CDR2 is YDEGEE. The CDR3 here is CASSLRGQFAFF. In nucleotides, the CDR3 is TGTGCCAGCAGCTTGAGGGGACAGTTCGCTTTCTTT.

The chain joins TRBV27 to TRBJ2-5, with 12 nucleotides matching TRBD1. Per germline, CDR1 MNHEY and CDR2 SMNVEV (reference sequence). J gave up 5 bases and V 5 bases, and 12 bases lay outside the gene matches. The CDR3 sequence is 17 residues long. DNA for the CDR3: TGTGCCAGCAGTACCAACCCGGGACAGGGGGCACACGAGACCCAGTACTTC. It encodes CASSTNPGQGAHETQYF.

The chain recombines TRBV5-1 with TRBJ2-7, with TRBD1 matching over 12 bases. V dropped 0 bases and J dropped 1; count of bases not matched to a gene: 2. In germline, CDR1 is SGHRS, CDR2 YFSETQ. The CDR3 loop spans 16 amino acids. The CDR3 protein is CASSLGGQGASYEQYF. The CDR3 nucleotides read TGCGCCAGCAGCTTGGGGGGACAGGGGGCTTCCTACGAGCAGTACTTC.

This clone was seen a single time. The genes are TRBV19 and TRBJ1-6, with unresolved D. The CDR3 spans 15 residues. V dropped 5 bases and J dropped 10 bases, with 18 bases sitting between them. CDR1 and CDR2 (germline): LNHDA, SQIVND (reference sequence). The CDR3 is CASSYGSGIDSPLHF. DNA of the CDR3: TGTGCCAGTAGTTACGGCTCCGGCATCGACTCACCCCTCCACTTT. Full variable domain (rest looked up from reference TRBV19 and TRBJ1-6): DGGITQSPKYLFRKEGQNVTLSCEQNLNHDAMYWYRQDPGQGLRLIYYSQIVNDFQKGDIAEGYSVSREKKESFPLTVTSAQKNPTAFYLCASSYGSGIDSPLHFGNGTRLTVT.

This clone was picked up one time. This chain links TRBV27 with TRBJ2-5; tentatively, D is TRBD2 (6 bases). The DNA matches TRBJ2-7 better at its end, which makes the J call doubtful. Germline CDR1 reads MNHEY; CDR2 reads SMNVEV (reference sequence). The CDR3 runs 19 residues. The CDR3 here is CASKTRMGRLRDGAYEQYF. The CDR3 nucleotides read TGTGCCAGCAAGACACGAATGGGTCGTTTGCGGGACGGAGCCTACGAGCAGTACTTC.

The CDR3 loop reads CASSFGGLEQYF. DNA for the CDR3: TGTGCCAGCAGTTTTGGGGGGCTCGAGCAGTACTTC. The chain employs TRBV28 and TRBJ2-7; tentatively, D is TRBD1 or TRBD2 (6 bases each). The V gene lost 3 bases and the J gene lost 6 bases, with 9 bases spanning the gap. Per germline, CDR1 MDHEN and CDR2 SYDVKM. The CDR3 sequence is 12 residues long.

This chain connects TRBV7-9 to TRBJ2-6; D not resolved. Germline lookup yields CDR1 SEHNR and CDR2 FQNEAQ (reference sequence). Trimming took off 5 bases at V and 0 bases at J, with 8 bases between the two ends. The CDR3 extends over 15 amino acids. In DNA form, the CDR3 reads TGTGCCAGCAGCAAGGGATTCTCTGGGGCCAACGTCCTGACTTTC. Translating it yields CASSKGFSGANVLTF.

This rearrangement joins TRBV21-1 to TRBJ1-2; the table gives TRBD1 as D, unverified against the DNA. TRBV21-1 is classified as a pseudogene. This CDR3 spans 18 amino acids. CDR3 in amino acids: CASSPPLGQDKNNYGYTF. As DNA, the CDR3 is TGTGCCAGCAGCCCCCCGTTGGGGCAGGACAAAAACAACTATGGCTACACCTTC.

This chain links TRBV5-4 with TRBJ2-1; 8 nucleotides agree with TRBD1. The CDR3 runs 15 residues. V lost 6 bases and J lost 2; bases outside the gene matches: 7. Germline CDR1 reads SGHNT; CDR2 reads YYREEE (reference sequence). CDR3 sequence reads: CASTSRTGPYNEQFF. The CDR3 region has the DNA TGTGCCAGCACCTCCAGGACAGGGCCCTACAATGAGCAGTTCTTC.

The J gene is TRBJ1-5, the V gene TRBV18; tentative D call: TRBD1 (5 bases). The V gene's germline CDR1 is KGHSH and CDR2 LQKENI. This CDR3 comprises 15 residues. V lost 1 base and J 2 bases, leaving 9 bases between the germline ends. In nucleotides, the CDR3 is TGTGCCAGCTCACCACTCGACAGAGGCAATCAGCCCCAGCATTTT. Translating gives CASSPLDRGNQPQHF.

Only one count was recorded for this clone. The chain has TRBV28 and TRBJ2-2; D gene uncertain. Trimming cost V 2 bases and J 6 bases, with 16 bases left between them. The germline V gene has CDR1 MDHEN and CDR2 SYDVKM. The CDR3 runs 16 residues. CDR3 sequence reads: CASSLSPLTLPGELFF. The CDR3 nucleotides are TGTGCCAGCAGTTTAAGCCCCCTGACGTTGCCCGGGGAGCTGTTTTTT.

The chain joins TRBV7-8 to TRBJ2-6; D is uncertain. Trimming shortened V by 3 bases and J by 5 bases, and 5 bases separated the two germline ends. In germline, CDR1 is SGHVS, CDR2 FQNEAQ. The CDR3 length is 13 residues. CDR3 coding DNA: TGTGCCAGCAGCTTGGTAAGGGCCAACGTCCTGACTTTC. It encodes CASSLVRANVLTF. Full variable domain (missing parts from reference TRBV7-8 and TRBJ2-6): GAGVSQSPRYKVAKRGQDVALRCDPISGHVSLFWYQQALGQGPEFLTYFQNEAQLDKSGLPSDRFFAERPEGSVSTLKIQRTQQEDSAVYLCASSLVRANVLTFGAGSRLTVL.

This chain links TRBV4-1 with TRBJ1-6; D remains ambiguous. Trimming stripped 4 bases from V and 4 bases from J, with 8 bases between. Germline CDR1 MGHRA, CDR2 YSYEKL. This CDR3 has 14 amino acids. DNA for the CDR3: TGCGCCAGCAGCCGGGAAGGTTATAATTCACCCCTCCACTTT. Translation gives CASSREGYNSPLHF.

As regards this clone: Other DNA sequences within the sample encode an identical CDR3. The J gene is TRBJ2-2, the V gene TRBV7-9, with 7 bases that match TRBD2. CDR3 length: 14 residues. V was clipped by 5 bases and J by 1 base; unmatched bases: 1. Germline CDR1 reads SEHNR; CDR2 reads FQNEAQ (reference sequence). CDR3 bases: TGTGCCAGCAGCCCGGGGGGGAACACCGGGGAGCTGTTTTTT. Protein product: CASSPGGNTGELFF.

The gene calls are TRBV18 and TRBJ1-1; D is unclear. CDR1 and CDR2 from the germline V gene are KGHSH and LQKENI. V dropped 4 bases and J dropped 0 bases, with 9 bases sitting between them. This CDR3 region has 14 residues. CDR3 bases: TGTGCCAGCTCACTCACGGGGTTGAACACTGAAGCTTTCTTT. Its protein product is CASSLTGLNTEAFF.

The chain carries TRBV2 and TRBJ2-2; no definite D call. This CDR3 region has 14 residues. Trimming shortened V by 1 base and J by 5 bases, and 8 bases separated the two germline ends. The germline V gene has CDR1 SNHLY and CDR2 FYNNEI. The CDR3 DNA follows: TGTGCCAGCAGTGAAGTAGGGAATACCGGGGAGCTGTTTTTT. This encodes CASSEVGNTGELFF.

V gene TRBV5-1 combines with J gene TRBJ2-4; D possibly matches TRBD1 or TRBD2 (5 bases each). The CDR3 is made up of 13 amino acids. Germline V lookup: CDR1 SGHRS, CDR2 YFSETQ. V shed 3 bases and J shed 1 base, with 5 bases lying between them. CDR3 nucleotides: TGCGCCAGCAGCTGGGGGGCCAAAAACATTCAGTACTTC. Its protein is CASSWGAKNIQYF.

The chain recombines TRBV7-2 with TRBJ2-7; 14 bases agree with TRBD2. The CDR3 extends over 15 amino acids. The V and J ends lost 5 bases and 7 bases, in that order; junction bases with no gene match: 7. The germline CDR1 and CDR2 sequences are SGHTA and FQGNSA. CDR3 nucleotide sequence: TGTGCCAGCAGCCCGGGACTAGCGGGAGAGCGAGAGCAGTACTTC. This encodes CASSPGLAGEREQYF.

V gene TRBV19 combines with J gene TRBJ2-1; D gene uncertain. This CDR3 spans 14 amino acids. The ends were cut back, 2 bases at V and 4 bases at J, with 9 bases in the middle. Germline V gene sequence: CDR1 LNHDA, CDR2 SQIVND (reference sequence). The CDR3 sequence: CASSIPQQYNEQFF. CDR3 coding DNA: TGTGCCAGTAGTATACCCCAGCAGTACAATGAGCAGTTCTTC.